These 23 T cell receptor beta chains originate from one sample sequenced in a study of response to subunit inactivated influenza vaccine. Via MiXCR, TCRdb re-called the RT-PCR reads, giving one row per CDR3 protein. There are roughly 700,000 distinct CDR3 sequences in the sample; about a sixth occur only once, and around a tenth lies in the top ten. The starting material was PBMCs from blood, obtained less than 13 days after vaccination. The source is a man aged 45 to 65 who received an inactivated influenza vaccine.

This chain connects TRBV7-9 to TRBJ2-7, with unresolved D. Germline V gene data show CDR1 as SEHNR and CDR2 as FQNEAQ (reference sequence). Deletions cut 5 bases from V and 5 bases from J, with 13 bases between. The CDR3 has 13 residues. This CDR3 reads CASSTYGVHEQYF. In DNA, the CDR3 is TGTGCCAGCAGCACTTATGGGGTCCACGAGCAGTACTTC.

This clonotype was found a few times. J is TRBJ2-7 and V is TRBV2, with D perhaps TRBD2 (6 bases). Germline V gives CDR1 SNHLY, CDR2 FYNNEI. The CDR3 contains 15 residues. The V gene lost 7 bases and the J gene lost 0 bases, with 16 bases spanning the gap. CDR3: CASTRPEDYSYEQYF. CDR3 bases: TGTGCCAGCACAAGGCCGGAGGACTACTCCTACGAGCAGTACTTC.

V gene TRBV20-1 combines with J gene TRBJ2-7; unclear D gene. V shed 1 base and J shed 1 base, with 11 bases lying between them. Germline V gives CDR1 DFQATT, CDR2 SNEGSKA (reference sequence). The length of the CDR3 is 14 residues. Written as DNA, the CDR3 is TGCAGTGCTAGAGCCCCACTGGGATCCTACGAGCAGTACTTC. Amino acids: CSARAPLGSYEQYF.

CDR3 bases: TGCGCCAGCAGCCAAATGGGACAGGGGGTCAATGAGCAGTTCTTC. Encoded protein: CASSQMGQGVNEQFF. This chain joins TRBV4-3 and TRBJ2-1, with 11 bases matching TRBD1. The CDR3 is made up of 15 amino acids. The ends lost 2 bases at V and 6 bases at J; junction bases unmatched: 3. Germline CDR1 reads LGHNA; CDR2 reads YSLEER.

There are a few counts of this clonotype. The chain couples TRBV11-1 to TRBJ2-6, with TRBD2 matching over 7 bases. With V trimmed by 5 bases and J by 2 bases, 18 bases remained unmatched. This CDR3 region has 20 residues. Per germline, CDR1 SGHAT and CDR2 FQDESV (reference sequence). CDR3 residues: CASSHPERDATGAGANVLTF. In nucleotides, the CDR3 is TGTGCCAGCAGCCACCCCGAGCGGGACGCAACGGGTGCTGGGGCCAACGTCCTGACTTTC.

This clonotype has only a few counts. The rearrangement joins TRBV30 to TRBJ1-1, with 7 bases matching TRBD1. This CDR3 region has 20 residues. After removal of 0 bases from V and 1 base from J, the junction contained 20 bases not matched to a gene. In germline, CDR1 is GTSNPN, CDR2 SVGIG (reference sequence). CDR3: CAWSVRPLNWLDRANTEAFF. For the CDR3, the DNA is TGTGCCTGGAGTGTAAGGCCCCTTAACTGGCTTGACAGGGCGAACACTGAAGCTTTCTTT.

V is TRBV9 and J is TRBJ1-1; 10 positions match TRBD1. CDR3 length equals 16 residues. V shed 1 base and J 4 bases; nucleotides not matched to a gene: 7. Germline V gene sequence: CDR1 SGDLS, CDR2 YYNGEE. The CDR3 spells CASSVFGQGGTTEAFF. The DNA of the CDR3 is TGTGCCAGCAGCGTATTTGGACAGGGGGGCACCACTGAAGCTTTCTTT.

This clonotype has only a few counts. This sequence joins TRBV20-1 and TRBJ2-3; 11 bases are shared with TRBD2. The CDR3 sequence is 15 residues long. The ends lost 4 bases at V and 4 bases at J; junction bases unmatched: 7. Germline V gene lookup returns CDR1 DFQATT and CDR2 SNEGSKA (reference sequence). This CDR3 reads CSATIAGGPPDTQYF. The CDR3 DNA reads as TGCAGTGCTACTATAGCGGGAGGGCCACCAGATACGCAGTATTTT.

This clonotype was seen a handful of times. The CDR3 reads CSVEDPPQYEQYF. The CDR3 nucleotides are TGCAGCGTTGAAGATCCGCCCCAGTACGAGCAGTACTTC. The rearrangement joins TRBV29-1 to TRBJ2-7; unclear D gene. The CDR3 covers 13 residues. Deletions cut 0 bases from V and 4 bases from J, with 10 bases between. The germline V gene has CDR1 SQVTM and CDR2 ANQGSEA.

This clonotype was seen more than once but under ten times. The gene calls are TRBV6-1 and TRBJ2-7; D is ambiguous. This CDR3 region has 12 residues. Trimming left V 2 bases short and J 4 bases short, with 6 bases between. Germline V gives CDR1 MNHNS, CDR2 SASEGT. Written as DNA, the CDR3 is TGTGCCAGCAGTGAACCCTCGTACGAGCAGTACTTC. Translation gives CASSEPSYEQYF.

The chain couples TRBV20-1 to TRBJ1-5, with D hard to call. Germline lookup yields CDR1 DFQATT and CDR2 SNEGSKA (reference sequence). The CDR3 loop spans 12 amino acids. Trimming stripped 6 bases from V and 6 bases from J, with 12 bases between. CDR3 in DNA: TGCAGTGCGCCGATCGCCGGTCAGCCCCAGCATTTT. It encodes CSAPIAGQPQHF.

J is TRBJ2-7 and V is TRBV29-1, with a possible D match to TRBD1 (5 bases). The CDR3 spans 11 residues. With 3 bases removed from V and 7 bases from J, the gap between germline ends came to 10 bases. The germline gives CDR1 SQVTM, CDR2 ANQGSEA. CDR3 sequence: CSVDTPGEQYF. In DNA form, the CDR3 reads TGCAGCGTTGATACGCCAGGGGAGCAGTACTTC.

This clonotype was observed a handful of times. The chain links TRBV20-1 to TRBJ2-4; 7 bases are a match to TRBD1. V lost 6 bases to trimming and J lost 6 bases; unmatched junction nucleotides: 11. The CDR3 loop spans 14 amino acids. CDR1 DFQATT and CDR2 SNEGSKA come from the germline V gene (reference sequence). Written as DNA, the CDR3 is TGCAGTGCGCCCGAGGACAGGTCGGGAAACATTCAGTACTTC. As protein: CSAPEDRSGNIQYF.

The CDR3 sequence: CASSPWLAGGTETQYF. The CDR3 region has the DNA TGCGCCAGCAGCCCGTGGCTAGCGGGGGGTACTGAGACCCAGTACTTC. The chain combines TRBV5-1 with TRBJ2-5, with TRBD2 identical over 11 bases. CDR1 is SGHRS and CDR2 is YFSETQ in the germline V gene. The CDR3 loop spans 16 amino acids. The V gene end was trimmed by 4 bases and the J gene end by 5 bases; junction bases not matched to a gene: 10.

The chain joins TRBV7-2 to TRBJ2-7, with a possible D match to TRBD2 (5 bases). Germline V gene data show CDR1 as SGHTA and CDR2 as FQGNSA. This CDR3 has 13 amino acids. V gave up 3 bases and J gave up 5 bases, with 11 bases separating them. Here the CDR3 reads CASSLRVGHEQYF. The CDR3 bases are TGTGCCAGCAGCTTGAGGGTTGGCCACGAGCAGTACTTC.

This sequence joins TRBV6-1 and TRBJ1-5; TRBD1 is a possible D gene (5 bases). The germline V gene encodes CDR1 MNHNS and CDR2 SASEGT. The CDR3 spans 13 residues. Trimming cost V 9 bases and J 3 bases, with 12 bases left between them. The CDR3 protein is CASRQLINQPQHF. The CDR3 DNA reads as TGTGCCAGTCGACAGCTTATCAATCAGCCCCAGCATTTT.

This clonotype was observed at least ten times. This chain joins TRBV7-9 and TRBJ1-2; no clear D. Germline V CDR1 and CDR2: SEHNR, FQNEAQ (reference sequence). The V gene lost 0 bases and the J gene lost 3 bases, with 5 bases spanning the gap. The CDR3 is 13 amino acids. The CDR3 here is CASSLAVDYGYTF. In nucleotides, the CDR3 is TGTGCCAGCAGCTTAGCGGTAGACTATGGCTACACCTTC.

This chain connects TRBV9 to TRBJ2-1, with 9 bases aligning to TRBD2. J lost 11 bases, V lost 2 bases, and 14 bases had no gene match. This CDR3 contains 16 residues. CDR1 is SGDLS, CDR2 YYNGEE, per germline. CDR3 region: CASSVAAGGGMKKQFF. The CDR3 DNA reads as TGTGCCAGCAGCGTTGCGGCGGGAGGGGGAATGAAGAAGCAGTTCTTC.

In its sample, this clonotype was seen a few times. The chain recombines TRBV20-1 with TRBJ2-7; no firm D call. The CDR3 runs 14 residues. V shed 0 bases and J shed 1 base, with 10 bases lying between them. Germline V CDR1 and CDR2: DFQATT, SNEGSKA (reference sequence). This CDR3 reads CSARDLALSYEQYF. The CDR3 DNA reads TGCAGTGCTAGAGATCTGGCGTTATCCTACGAGCAGTACTTC.

In nucleotides, the CDR3 is TGTGCCAGCGCTCAGGGGACCCAGTACTTC. Translated: CASAQGTQYF. The rearrangement joins TRBV7-9 to TRBJ2-5; D possibly corresponds to TRBD1 (5 bases). Trimming pared 8 bases from V and 7 bases from J, leaving 8 bases between. The CDR3 covers 10 residues. Germline CDR1 is SEHNR and CDR2 is FQNEAQ (reference sequence).

This clonotype was seen only a few times. The chain has TRBV4-2 and TRBJ2-6, with a possible D match to TRBD2 (7 bases). Germline CDR1 LGHNA, CDR2 YNFKEQ. The ends were cut back, 3 bases at V and 0 bases at J, with 21 bases in the middle. The CDR3 is 20 residues long. CDR3 protein: CASSHPWGGRTNSGANVLTF. The CDR3 bases are TGTGCCAGCAGCCATCCCTGGGGGGGCCGCACCAACTCTGGGGCCAACGTCCTGACTTTC.

This clonotype was counted between two and nine times. The CDR3 region is CASSPLAGVTDTQYF. The CDR3, as DNA: TGTGCCAGCAGTCCGCTAGCGGGGGTCACAGATACGCAGTATTTT. V usage is TRBV27 and J usage is TRBJ2-3, with 10 bases matching TRBD2. CDR1 and CDR2 (germline): MNHEY, SMNVEV (reference sequence). Unmatched junction bases numbered 4, after V lost 5 bases and J lost 2 bases. CDR3 length: 15 amino acids.

A few counts support this clonotype. The rearrangement links TRBV6-1 to TRBJ2-2; D might be TRBD1 (7 bases). Germline V gives CDR1 MNHNS, CDR2 SASEGT. V lost 4 bases to trimming and J lost 7 bases, with 16 bases between them. The CDR3 runs 15 residues. Here the CDR3 reads CASSVKQGRGGELFF. The CDR3 DNA reads TGTGCCAGCAGTGTAAAACAGGGGCGGGGCGGGGAGCTGTTTTTT.